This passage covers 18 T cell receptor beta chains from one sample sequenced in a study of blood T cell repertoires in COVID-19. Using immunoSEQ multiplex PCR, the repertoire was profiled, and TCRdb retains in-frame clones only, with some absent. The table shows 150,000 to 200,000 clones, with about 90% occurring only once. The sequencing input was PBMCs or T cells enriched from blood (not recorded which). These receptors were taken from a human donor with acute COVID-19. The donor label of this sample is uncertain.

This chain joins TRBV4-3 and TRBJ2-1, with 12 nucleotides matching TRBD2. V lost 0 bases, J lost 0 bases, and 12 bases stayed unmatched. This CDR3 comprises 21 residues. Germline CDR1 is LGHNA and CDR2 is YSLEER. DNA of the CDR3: TGCGCCAGCAGCCAAGAGGCAAAGACTAGCGGGGGCCTCAGCTCCTACAATGAGCAGTTCTTC. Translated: CASSQEAKTSGGLSSYNEQFF.

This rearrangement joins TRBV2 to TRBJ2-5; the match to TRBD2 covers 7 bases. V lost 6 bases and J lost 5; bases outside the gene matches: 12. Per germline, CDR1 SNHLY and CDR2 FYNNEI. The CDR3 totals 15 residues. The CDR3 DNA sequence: TGTGCCAGCAGGGGGCGCCGGGGGGTAATGGAGACCCAGTACTTC. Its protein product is CASRGRRGVMETQYF. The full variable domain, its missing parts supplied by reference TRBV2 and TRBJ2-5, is EPEVTQTPSHQVTQMGQEVILRCVPISNHLYFYWYRQILGQKVEFLVSFYNNEISEKSEIFDDQFSVERPDGSNFTLKIRSTKLEDSAMYFCASRGRRGVMETQYFGPGTRLLVL.

CDR3 protein: CASIYWDSLWETQYF. The CDR3, as DNA: TGTGCCAGTATTTATTGGGACTCCCTGTGGGAGACCCAGTACTTC. The chain links TRBV19 to TRBJ2-5, with D maybe TRBD2 (6 bases). The V end lost 7 bases, the J end lost 5 bases, and 20 bases lay between the germline ends. Germline CDR1 LNHDA, CDR2 SQIVND (reference sequence). CDR3 length: 15 residues.

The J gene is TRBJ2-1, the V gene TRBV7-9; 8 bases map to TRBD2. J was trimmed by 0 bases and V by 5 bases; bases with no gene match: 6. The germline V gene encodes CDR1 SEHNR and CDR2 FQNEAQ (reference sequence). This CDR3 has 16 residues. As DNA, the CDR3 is TGTGCCAGCAGCCCTGAAACTAGCGGCTCCTACAATGAGCAGTTCTTC. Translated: CASSPETSGSYNEQFF.

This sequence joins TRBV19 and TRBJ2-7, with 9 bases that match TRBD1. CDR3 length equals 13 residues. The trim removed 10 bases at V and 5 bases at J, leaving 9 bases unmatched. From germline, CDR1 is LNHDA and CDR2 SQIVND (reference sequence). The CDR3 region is CATGGQGINEQYF. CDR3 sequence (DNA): TGTGCCACTGGGGGACAGGGTATCAACGAGCAGTACTTC.

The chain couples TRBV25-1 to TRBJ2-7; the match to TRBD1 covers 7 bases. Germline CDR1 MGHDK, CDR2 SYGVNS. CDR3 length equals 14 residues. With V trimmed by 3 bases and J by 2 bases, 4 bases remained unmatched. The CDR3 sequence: CASSEGTDAYEQYF. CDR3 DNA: TGTGCCAGCAGTGAGGGGACAGACGCCTACGAGCAGTACTTC.

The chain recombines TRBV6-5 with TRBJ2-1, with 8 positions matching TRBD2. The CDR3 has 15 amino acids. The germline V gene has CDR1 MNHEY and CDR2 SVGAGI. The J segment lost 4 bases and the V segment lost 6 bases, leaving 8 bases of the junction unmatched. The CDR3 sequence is CASSRTSGTYNEQFF. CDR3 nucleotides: TGTGCCAGCAGCAGAACTAGCGGTACATACAATGAGCAGTTCTTC.

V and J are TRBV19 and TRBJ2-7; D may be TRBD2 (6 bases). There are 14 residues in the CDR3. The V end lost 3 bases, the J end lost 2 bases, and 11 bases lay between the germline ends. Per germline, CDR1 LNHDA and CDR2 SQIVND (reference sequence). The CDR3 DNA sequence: TGTGCCAGTAGTATCCCCGGGGGAGCCTACGAGCAGTACTTC. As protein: CASSIPGGAYEQYF.

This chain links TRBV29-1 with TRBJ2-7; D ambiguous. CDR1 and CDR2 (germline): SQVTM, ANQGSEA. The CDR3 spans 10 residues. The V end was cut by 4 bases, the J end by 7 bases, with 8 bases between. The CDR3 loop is CSVVAAEQYF. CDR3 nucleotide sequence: TGCAGCGTTGTGGCGGCAGAGCAGTACTTC.

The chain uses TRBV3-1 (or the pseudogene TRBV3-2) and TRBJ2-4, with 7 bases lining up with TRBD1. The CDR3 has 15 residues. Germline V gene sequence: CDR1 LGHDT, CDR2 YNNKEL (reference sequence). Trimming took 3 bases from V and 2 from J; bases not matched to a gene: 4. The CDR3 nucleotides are TGTGCCAGCAGCCACGGGACAGATTCCAAAAACATTCAGTACTTC. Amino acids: CASSHGTDSKNIQYF.

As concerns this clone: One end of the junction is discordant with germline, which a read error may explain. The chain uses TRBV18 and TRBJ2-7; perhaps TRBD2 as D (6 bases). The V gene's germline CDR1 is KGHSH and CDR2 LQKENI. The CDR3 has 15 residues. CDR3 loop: CTSSLGTTSSYEQYF. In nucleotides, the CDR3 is TGTACCAGCTCACTCGGGACGACTAGCTCCTACGAGCAGTACTTC.

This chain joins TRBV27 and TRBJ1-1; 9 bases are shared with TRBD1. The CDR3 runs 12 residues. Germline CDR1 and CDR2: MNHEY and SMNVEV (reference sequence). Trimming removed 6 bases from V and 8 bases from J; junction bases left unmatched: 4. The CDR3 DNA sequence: TGTGCCAGCAGCCTCACAGGGGGCGAAGCTTTCTTT. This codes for CASSLTGGEAFF.

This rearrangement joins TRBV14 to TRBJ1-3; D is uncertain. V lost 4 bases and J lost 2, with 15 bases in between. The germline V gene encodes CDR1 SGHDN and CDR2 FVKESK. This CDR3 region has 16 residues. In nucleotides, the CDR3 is TGTGCCAGCAGCCTCATGTCCGTGGGCGCTGGAAACACCATATATTTT. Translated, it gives CASSLMSVGAGNTIYF.

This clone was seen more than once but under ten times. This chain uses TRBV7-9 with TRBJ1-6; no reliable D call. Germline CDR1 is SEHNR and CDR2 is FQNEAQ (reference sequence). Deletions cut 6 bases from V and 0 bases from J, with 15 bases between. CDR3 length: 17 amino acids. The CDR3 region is CASRGGGASSYNSPLHF. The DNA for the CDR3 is TGTGCCAGCAGGGGCGGAGGCGCGAGCTCCTATAATTCACCCCTCCACTTT.

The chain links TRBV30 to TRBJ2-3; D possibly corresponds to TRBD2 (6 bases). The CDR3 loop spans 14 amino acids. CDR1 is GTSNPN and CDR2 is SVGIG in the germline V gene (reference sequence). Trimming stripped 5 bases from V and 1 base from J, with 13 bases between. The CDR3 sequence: CAWGPGLGTDTQYF. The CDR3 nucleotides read TGTGCCTGGGGGCCGGGACTCGGCACAGATACGCAGTATTTT.

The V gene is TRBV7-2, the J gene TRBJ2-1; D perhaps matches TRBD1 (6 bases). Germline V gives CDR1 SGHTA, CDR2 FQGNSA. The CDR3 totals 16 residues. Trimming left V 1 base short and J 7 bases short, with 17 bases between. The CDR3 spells CASSLVLLGADNEQFF. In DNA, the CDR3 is TGTGCCAGCAGCTTAGTTTTGTTGGGGGCAGATAATGAGCAGTTCTTC.

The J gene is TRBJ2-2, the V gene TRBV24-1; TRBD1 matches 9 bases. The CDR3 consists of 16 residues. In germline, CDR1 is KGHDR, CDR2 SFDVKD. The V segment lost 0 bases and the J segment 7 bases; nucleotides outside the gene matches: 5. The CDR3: CATSDLGTGKDGELFF. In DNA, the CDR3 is TGTGCCACCAGTGATTTGGGGACAGGGAAGGACGGGGAGCTGTTTTTT.

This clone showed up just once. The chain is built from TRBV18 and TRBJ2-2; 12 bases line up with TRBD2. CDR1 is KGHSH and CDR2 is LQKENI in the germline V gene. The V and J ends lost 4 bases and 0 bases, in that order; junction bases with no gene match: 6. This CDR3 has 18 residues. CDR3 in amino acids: CASSLTSGGIPNTGELFF. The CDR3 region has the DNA TGTGCCAGCTCACTTACTAGCGGGGGGATTCCGAACACCGGGGAGCTGTTTTTT.